The 11 T cell receptor beta chains reported below all come from one sample, sequenced in a study of shared clonotypes between healthy human individuals. Sequencing used immunoSEQ multiplex PCR; TCRdb keeps in-frame clones, though not all of them. The sample comprises roughly 500,000 clones, about 96% of which are singletons, and 0.06% rests with the top ten. Sequencing was performed on naive CD4+ T cells sorted from blood. The subset denotes: CD45RA+ positively selected. Every receptor here comes from a woman in her 30s in good health.

The V call is TRBV27, the J call TRBJ2-2; D may correspond to TRBD1 or TRBD2 (6 bases each). Trimming took 5 bases from V and 2 from J, leaving 15 bases between them. Germline values: CDR1 MNHEY, CDR2 SMNVEV (reference sequence). The CDR3 totals 16 residues. In DNA, the CDR3 is TGTGCCAGCAGTGCCGGGGGCAGGACTAACACCGGGGAGCTGTTTTTT. Its protein is CASSAGGRTNTGELFF.

This chain joins TRBV25-1 and TRBJ1-4; no reliable D call. In germline, CDR1 is MGHDK, CDR2 SYGVNS. The CDR3 runs 12 residues. V was cut by 7 bases and J by 2 bases, with 5 bases left in between. The CDR3 is CASTGTNEKLFF. Here the CDR3 DNA reads TGTGCCAGCACCGGGACTAATGAAAAACTGTTTTTT.

The chain joins TRBV5-1 to TRBJ1-2, with D unresolved. Trimming removed 7 bases from V and 5 bases from J, with 21 bases in between. The CDR3 is 15 residues long. The germline V gene encodes CDR1 SGHRS and CDR2 YFSETQ. CDR3 DNA: TGCGCCAGCGCCTTGGGAAGTCCTGTGGATTATGGCTACACCTTC. Translating it yields CASALGSPVDYGYTF.

The chain is built from TRBV5-5 and TRBJ1-1; D perhaps matches TRBD1 (6 bases). The V end was cut by 4 bases, the J end by 3 bases, with 16 bases between. CDR3 length: 15 amino acids. Germline assignment: CDR1 SGHKS and CDR2 YYEKEE (reference sequence). The CDR3 bases are TGTGCCAGCAGCACCCTGGACAGCCTGGACACTGAAGCTTTCTTT. This translates into CASSTLDSLDTEAFF. The variable domain in full, with the rest retrieved from reference TRBV5-5 and TRBJ1-1, is DAGVTQSPTHLIKTRGQQVTLRCSPISGHKSVSWYQQVLGQGPQFIFQYYEKEERGRGNFPDRFSARQFPNYSSELNVNALLLGDSALYLCASSTLDSLDTEAFFGQGTRLTVV.

The chain joins TRBV6-5 to TRBJ2-7; TRBD2 is a possible D gene (6 bases). CDR1 and CDR2 from the germline V gene are MNHEY and SVGAGI. CDR3 length: 15 amino acids. The V gene lost 0 bases and the J gene lost 0 bases, with 9 bases spanning the gap. The chain's CDR3 is CASSYSRDSSYEQYF. The CDR3 bases are TGTGCCAGCAGTTACTCGCGGGACTCCTCCTACGAGCAGTACTTC.

The chain links TRBV4-2 to TRBJ2-7, with TRBD1 identical over 8 bases. There are 17 residues in the CDR3. CDR1 is LGHNA and CDR2 is YNFKEQ in the germline V gene. V lost 1 base and J lost 4; bases outside the gene matches: 12. DNA of the CDR3: TGTGCCAGCAGCCAAGGCCGCCAGACAGGGGAAAAGTACGAGCAGTACTTC. Amino acids: CASSQGRQTGEKYEQYF.

The rearrangement uses TRBV6-6 and TRBJ1-1; D not certain. The CDR3 totals 11 residues. With 7 bases removed from V and 4 bases from J, the gap between germline ends came to 7 bases. Germline V gene lookup returns CDR1 MNHNY and CDR2 SVGAGI (reference sequence). The CDR3 loop is CASKSSTEAFF. CDR3 coding DNA: TGTGCCAGCAAGTCGAGCACTGAAGCTTTCTTT.

This clone was recorded once. The chain employs TRBV5-1 and TRBJ2-7, with TRBD2 matching 12 bases. With 4 bases clipped from V and 2 bases from J, the junction kept 7 bases outside the gene matches. CDR3 length: 16 residues. Germline CDR1 reads SGHRS; CDR2 reads YFSETQ. In DNA, the CDR3 is TGCGCCAGCAGCCAGACTAGCGGGAGAAATCCCTACGAGCAGTACTTC. It encodes CASSQTSGRNPYEQYF. The whole variable domain, remainder taken from reference TRBV5-1 and TRBJ2-7, is KAGVTQTPRYLIKTRGQQVTLSCSPISGHRSVSWYQQTPGQGLQFLFEYFSETQRNKGNFPGRFSGRQFSNSRSEMNVSTLELGDSALYLCASSQTSGRNPYEQYFGPGTRLTVT.

The chain uses TRBV28 and TRBJ1-2; no reliable D call. The CDR3 extends over 15 amino acids. CDR1 and CDR2 from the germline V gene are MDHEN and SYDVKM. Deletions cut 0 bases from V and 2 bases from J, with 10 bases between. The CDR3 loop reads CASSLWGGTNYGYTF. The CDR3 nucleotides are TGTGCCAGCAGTTTATGGGGCGGAACCAACTATGGCTACACCTTC.

The rearrangement uses TRBV6-1 and TRBJ1-3; D remains unclear. V shed 2 bases and J shed 0 bases, with 5 bases lying between them. Germline V lookup: CDR1 MNHNS, CDR2 SASEGT. The length of the CDR3 is 14 residues. CDR3 sequence reads: CASSEQSSGNTIYF. The CDR3 DNA reads as TGTGCCAGCAGTGAACAGAGCTCTGGAAACACCATATATTTT.

This sequence joins TRBV20-1 and TRBJ1-1, with 7 bases aligning to TRBD1. Losses at the gene ends were 3 bases for V and 11 bases for J; bases not matched to a gene: 6. This CDR3 contains 11 residues. Germline assignment: CDR1 DFQATT and CDR2 SNEGSKA (reference sequence). Written as DNA, the CDR3 is TGCAGTGCTAGCGACAGGGTGGACGCTTTCTTT. This sequence encodes CSASDRVDAFF.